This T cell receptor beta chain was obtained from a study of blood T cell repertoires in COVID-19. Study background: Samples of COVID-19 (acute and convalescent) were obtained from the United States, Italy and Spain. The cDNA or gDNA used as material had been derived from T cells, B-cell-depleted T cells, or PBMCs.

CDR3 length: 15 residues. Per the germline V gene, CDR1 is SQVTM and CDR2 is ANQGSEA. Deletions cut 5 bases from V and 4 bases from J, with 20 bases between. How the authors handled the data: For nucleated cells, counts were estimated from reference gene primer amplification. TCRdb's table, derived via immunoSEQ multiplex PCR, lists solely in-frame clones and lacks some. V and J calls plus clone size are reproduced from that table; the DNA served to infer D and trimming. The sample shows roughly 70,000 clones, 89% of them seen only once. At least ten counts were recorded for this clone. Sequencing was done on a sample of peripheral blood. This receptor was taken from an elderly man with acute or convalescent COVID-19. The gene calls are TRBV29-1 and TRBJ2-5, with D possibly TRBD1 on 6 matching bases. As DNA, the CDR3 is TGCAGCGTTTACTTGGAGACAGGAGGAAGAGAGACCCAGTACTTC. It yields the protein CSVYLETGGRETQYF.